These 28 T cell receptor beta chains share one sample of origin, sequenced in a study of identical twins. TCRdb itself ran the 5' RACE reads through MiXCR, one entry per CDR3 protein. The repertoire holds roughly 1,500,000 distinct CDR3 sequences, with less than 40% as singletons. Specimen: cord blood. These receptor sequences come from a newborn girl in good health.

V and J are TRBV16 and TRBJ1-1; D uncertain. Trimming left V 0 bases short and J 0 bases short, with 8 bases between. Germline V CDR1 and CDR2: KGHSY, FQNENV. This CDR3 has 15 amino acids. The DNA for the CDR3 is TGTGCCAGCAGCCAATCTAGGGCGATGAACACTGAAGCTTTCTTT. Translating gives CASSQSRAMNTEAFF.

This clonotype was seen a handful of times. The rearrangement joins TRBV27 to TRBJ1-5, with no clear D. The CDR3 spans 16 residues. Per the germline V gene, CDR1 is MNHEY and CDR2 is SMNVEV (reference sequence). V dropped 5 bases and J dropped 9 bases, with 23 bases sitting between them. The CDR3 sequence: CASSAFPGVPQWPQHF. CDR3 nucleotide sequence: TGTGCCAGCAGTGCCTTCCCTGGGGTCCCTCAATGGCCCCAGCATTTT.

The rearrangement uses TRBV7-2 and TRBJ2-3; D remains ambiguous. The CDR3 totals 15 residues. Trimming removed 1 base from V and 6 bases from J, with 14 bases in between. Germline CDR1 is SGHTA and CDR2 is FQGNSA. The CDR3 region has the DNA TGTGCCAGCAGCTTAGGCCCCAATTCTGTGGATACGCAGTATTTT. Protein sequence: CASSLGPNSVDTQYF.

On this clonotype: A much larger clonotype is one base distant, so this may be a read error. The V call is TRBV25-1, the J call TRBJ1-2; D gene uncertain. The CDR3 runs 14 residues. Germline V gene sequence: CDR1 MGHDK, CDR2 SYGVNS. The CDR3 DNA reads TGTGCCAGCAATGAATGGGGAGGGAACTATGGCTACACCTTC. Its protein is CASNEWGGNYGYTF.

There are a few counts of this clonotype. The junction departs from the called germline gene at one end, perhaps through a read error. The chain has TRBV2 and TRBJ1-2; D call uncertain. Germline V gene data show CDR1 as SNHLY and CDR2 as FYNNEI. The CDR3 has 12 residues. Here the CDR3 DNA reads TGTACCAGCAGGACCCCAACCTATGGCTACACCTTC. This sequence encodes CTSRTPTYGYTF. Using reference TRBV2 and TRBJ1-2 for the parts outside the CDR3, the full variable domain is EPEVTQTPSHQVTQMGQEVILRCVPISNHLYFYWYRQILGQKVEFLVSFYNNEISEKSEIFDDQFSVERPDGSNFTLKIRSTKLEDSAMYFCTSRTPTYGYTFGSGTRLTVV.

This clonotype was picked up a small number of times. This rearrangement joins TRBV20-1 to TRBJ1-2; D may be TRBD1 (6 bases). Looked up from germline, CDR1 is DFQATT and CDR2 is SNEGSKA (reference sequence). Trimming took 0 bases from V and 3 from J, leaving 14 bases between them. This CDR3 is built from 15 residues. In DNA form, the CDR3 reads TGCAGTGCTAGAGATTTCTGGGGGGCGGACTATGGCTACACCTTC. Translation gives CSARDFWGADYGYTF.

This clonotype was observed a few times. This chain joins TRBV7-9 and TRBJ1-5, with D unclear. Germline V gene sequence: CDR1 SEHNR, CDR2 FQNEAQ (reference sequence). The CDR3 sequence is 14 residues long. V lost 1 base and J lost 6, with 10 bases in between. Here the CDR3 reads CASSLGIGTQPQHF. As DNA, the CDR3 is TGTGCCAGCAGCTTAGGGATAGGAACTCAGCCCCAGCATTTT. Full variable domain (outside the CDR3, taken from reference TRBV7-9 and TRBJ1-5): DTGVSQNPRHKITKRGQNVTFRCDPISEHNRLYWYRQTLGQGPEFLTYFQNEAQLEKSRLLSDRFSAERPKGSFSTLEIQRTEQGDSAMYLCASSLGIGTQPQHFGDGTRLSIL.

This clonotype was observed a handful of times. This chain links TRBV20-1 with TRBJ2-7, with TRBD2 matching 9 bases. The length of the CDR3 is 20 residues. Germline CDR1 and CDR2: DFQATT and SNEGSKA (reference sequence). V dropped 3 bases and J dropped 1; count of bases not matched to a gene: 22. CDR3 in DNA: TGCAGTGCTAGTCTCCCTATCGAAGCGGGAGGTCCGTTGGGGTCCTACGAGCAGTACTTC. The encoded protein is CSASLPIEAGGPLGSYEQYF.

The V call is TRBV28, the J call TRBJ1-5, with 7 bases that match TRBD1. V lost 10 bases, J lost 9 bases, and 12 bases stayed unmatched. The CDR3 runs 13 residues. Germline CDR1 reads MDHEN; CDR2 reads SYDVKM. CDR3 sequence: CATRQGSRGPQHF. CDR3 nucleotides: TGTGCCACTCGACAGGGTTCTCGGGGGCCCCAGCATTTT.

V usage is TRBV5-1 and J usage is TRBJ2-3; D gene uncertain. This CDR3 has 15 amino acids. V dropped 0 bases and J dropped 0 bases, with 8 bases sitting between them. The V gene's germline CDR1 is SGHRS and CDR2 YFSETQ. CDR3 sequence reads: CASSLEYTSTDTQYF. The CDR3 bases are TGCGCCAGCAGCTTGGAGTACACTAGCACAGATACGCAGTATTTT.

The chain employs TRBV5-4 and TRBJ2-5; D perhaps matches TRBD2 (5 bases). The CDR3 has 17 residues. Trimming shortened V by 2 bases and J by 2 bases, and 19 bases separated the two germline ends. Per germline, CDR1 SGHNT and CDR2 YYREEE (reference sequence). The CDR3 DNA reads TGTGCCAGCAGCTTAGGGTCACCCCGATGGAGGCAAGAGACCCAGTACTTC. Translated: CASSLGSPRWRQETQYF. The whole variable domain, remainder taken from reference TRBV5-4 and TRBJ2-5, is ETGVTQSPTHLIKTRGQQVTLRCSSQSGHNTVSWYQQALGQGPQFIFQYYREEENGRGNFPPRFSGLQFPNYSSELNVNALELDDSALYLCASSLGSPRWRQETQYFGPGTRLLVL.

This clonotype was detected only a few times. This sequence joins TRBV6-2 or TRBV6-3 and TRBJ1-5; 10 positions match TRBD1. The V and J ends lost 5 bases and 0 bases, in that order; junction bases with no gene match: 10. This CDR3 is 18 amino acids long. Germline V gene lookup returns CDR1 MNHEY and CDR2 SVGEGT. The CDR3, as DNA: TGTGCCAGCAGTCTCCGGGACAGGGGAAGCGATAGCAATCAGCCCCAGCATTTT. Its translation is CASSLRDRGSDSNQPQHF.

The chain uses TRBV10-3 and TRBJ2-1, with a possible D match to TRBD2 (6 bases). From germline, CDR1 is ENHRY and CDR2 SYGVKD. The ends were cut back, 6 bases at V and 8 bases at J, with 14 bases in the middle. CDR3 length: 13 residues. The DNA for the CDR3 is TGTGCCATCAGGGGGGACTCTAGGCATGAGCAGTTCTTC. This sequence encodes CAIRGDSRHEQFF.

This clonotype was observed a few times. The chain is built from TRBV6-1 and TRBJ2-1, with 7 bases identical to TRBD2. Trimming cost V 4 bases and J 4 bases; bases outside gene matches: 10. Germline assignment: CDR1 MNHNS and CDR2 SASEGT. This CDR3 is 16 amino acids long. Here the CDR3 reads CASSVIAGQVYNEQFF. The CDR3 nucleotides read TGTGCCAGCAGTGTCATAGCGGGCCAAGTATACAATGAGCAGTTCTTC.

The chain has TRBV25-1 and TRBJ1-1; the D is unclear. CDR1 and CDR2 (germline): MGHDK, SYGVNS. The CDR3 loop spans 11 amino acids. V lost 8 bases and J 5 bases, leaving 9 bases between the germline ends. The CDR3 coding sequence is TGTGCCAGCCCTGTTGGGACTGAAGCTTTCTTT. Amino acid sequence: CASPVGTEAFF.

This clonotype has just a few counts. The chain couples TRBV4-2 to TRBJ2-1; 16 bases align to TRBD2. CDR1 and CDR2 from the germline V gene are LGHNA and YNFKEQ. Trimming took 1 base from V and 0 from J; bases not matched to a gene: 6. The length of the CDR3 is 20 residues. The CDR3 spells CASSQVPGLAGGSSYNEQFF. The DNA for the CDR3 is TGTGCCAGCAGCCAAGTACCGGGACTAGCGGGGGGGAGCTCCTACAATGAGCAGTTCTTC.

This chain connects TRBV10-3 to TRBJ2-1, with D maybe TRBD2 (6 bases). V was cut by 8 bases and J by 2 bases, with 7 bases left in between. Germline V gene sequence: CDR1 ENHRY, CDR2 SYGVKD. The CDR3 sequence is 12 residues long. CDR3 protein: CAIRETYNEQFF. In nucleotides, the CDR3 is TGTGCCATCCGGGAGACCTACAATGAGCAGTTCTTC.

J is TRBJ2-3 and V is TRBV4-2; 9 nucleotides match TRBD2. V shed 4 bases, J shed 2 bases, and the junction held 7 bases outside the gene matches. Germline lookup yields CDR1 LGHNA and CDR2 YNFKEQ. The CDR3 loop spans 16 amino acids. The CDR3 sequence is CASSPRRGGDTDTQYF. In DNA, the CDR3 is TGTGCCAGCAGCCCCCGGCGGGGGGGCGACACAGATACGCAGTATTTT.

This clonotype came up a few times. This chain uses TRBV20-1 with TRBJ1-2, with 11 bases that match TRBD1. This CDR3 contains 15 residues. Germline CDR1 DFQATT, CDR2 SNEGSKA (reference sequence). J lost 8 bases, V lost 0 bases, and 8 bases had no gene match. The CDR3 sequence: CSARDPGQGAGGYTF. In nucleotides, the CDR3 is TGCAGTGCTAGAGATCCAGGACAGGGGGCCGGGGGCTACACCTTC.

This clonotype occurred a few times. V usage is TRBV20-1 and J usage is TRBJ1-2; 8 bases match TRBD1. CDR3 size: 15 residues. Unmatched junction bases numbered 8, after V lost 1 base and J lost 4 bases. CDR1 is DFQATT, CDR2 SNEGSKA, per germline (reference sequence). CDR3 loop: CSARAPTGATYGYTF. In DNA form, the CDR3 reads TGCAGTGCTAGAGCCCCGACAGGGGCAACCTATGGCTACACCTTC.

CDR3 region: CASSPGTNGKPGYTF. For the CDR3, the DNA is TGTGCCAGCAGCCCCGGGACAAATGGTAAACCTGGCTACACCTTC. The chain combines TRBV12-3 or TRBV12-4 with TRBJ1-2; tentatively, D is TRBD1 (6 bases). The V end was cut by 6 bases, the J end by 7 bases, with 21 bases between. The length of the CDR3 is 15 residues.

J is TRBJ2-5 and V is TRBV2, with D maybe TRBD1 (6 bases). The better agreement between TRBJ2-7 and the DNA end casts doubt on the J call. CDR1 is SNHLY, CDR2 FYNNEI, per germline. The CDR3 loop spans 13 amino acids. The chain's CDR3 is CASSRTKGDEQYF. CDR3 in DNA: TGTGCCAGCAGTAGGACAAAGGGGGACGAGCAGTACTTC.

This clonotype was observed a handful of times. The chain carries TRBV12-3 or TRBV12-4 and TRBJ1-6, with 8 bases aligning to TRBD1. This CDR3 comprises 15 residues. With 4 bases clipped from V and 7 bases from J, the junction kept 6 bases outside the gene matches. DNA for the CDR3: TGTGCCAGCAGTTCGAGACAGGGGTCGAATTCACCCCTCCACTTT. Translating gives CASSSRQGSNSPLHF.

The chain employs TRBV4-2 and TRBJ2-3; a possible D gene is TRBD2 (5 bases). Germline V lookup: CDR1 LGHNA, CDR2 YNFKEQ. The V gene lost 1 base and the J gene lost 0 bases, with 23 bases spanning the gap. The CDR3 is 20 residues long. The CDR3 loop is CASSQAFGGENNTSTDTQYF. The DNA for the CDR3 is TGTGCCAGCAGCCAAGCTTTTGGAGGCGAGAACAACACTAGCACAGATACGCAGTATTTT.

This clonotype has more than one count but fewer than ten. The chain's CDR3 is CASRRVIEAFF. DNA for the CDR3: TGTGCCAGCCGGCGCGTAATTGAAGCTTTCTTT. V is TRBV2 and J is TRBJ1-1, with unresolved D. Trimming took 8 bases from V and 7 from J, leaving 11 bases between them. Germline CDR1 and CDR2: SNHLY and FYNNEI. The length of the CDR3 is 11 residues.

The rearrangement links TRBV2 to TRBJ2-1; 14 bases are a match to TRBD2. This CDR3 is built from 15 residues. The V gene end was trimmed by 3 bases and the J gene end by 9 bases; junction bases not matched to a gene: 4. CDR1 SNHLY and CDR2 FYNNEI come from the germline V gene. CDR3 loop: CASSEGLAGVSEQFF. CDR3 nucleotides: TGTGCCAGCAGTGAGGGACTAGCGGGGGTTAGTGAGCAGTTCTTC.

This chain connects TRBV18 to TRBJ1-1; 9 bases agree with TRBD1. The J segment lost 1 base and the V segment lost 3 bases, leaving 3 bases of the junction unmatched. The germline V gene has CDR1 KGHSH and CDR2 LQKENI. The CDR3 length is 15 residues. The CDR3 nucleotides are TGTGCCAGCTCACCGGGACAGGGTTGGAACACTGAAGCTTTCTTT. Translating it yields CASSPGQGWNTEAFF.

This clonotype was observed at least ten times. V usage is TRBV10-3 and J usage is TRBJ1-2; 8 nucleotides match TRBD1. The CDR3 consists of 13 residues. In germline, CDR1 is ENHRY, CDR2 SYGVKD. The trim removed 6 bases at V and 3 bases at J, leaving 3 bases unmatched. The CDR3 loop is CAISKDRDYGYTF. CDR3 nucleotide sequence: TGTGCCATCAGCAAGGACAGGGACTATGGCTACACCTTC.